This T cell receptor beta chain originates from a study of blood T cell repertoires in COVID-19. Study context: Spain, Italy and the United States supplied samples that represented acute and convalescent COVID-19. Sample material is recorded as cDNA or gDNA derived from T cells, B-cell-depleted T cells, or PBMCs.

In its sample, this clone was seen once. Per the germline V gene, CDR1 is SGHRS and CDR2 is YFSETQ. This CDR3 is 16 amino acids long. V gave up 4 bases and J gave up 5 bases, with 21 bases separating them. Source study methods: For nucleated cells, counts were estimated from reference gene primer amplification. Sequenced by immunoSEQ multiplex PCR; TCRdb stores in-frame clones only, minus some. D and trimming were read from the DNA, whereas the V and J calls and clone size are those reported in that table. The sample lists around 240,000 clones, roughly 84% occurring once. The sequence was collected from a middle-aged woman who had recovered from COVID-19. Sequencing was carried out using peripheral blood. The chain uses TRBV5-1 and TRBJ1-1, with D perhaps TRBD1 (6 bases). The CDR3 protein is CASSMTGGPARTEAFF. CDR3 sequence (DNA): TGCGCCAGCAGCATGACAGGCGGGCCAGCTAGGACTGAAGCTTTCTTT.